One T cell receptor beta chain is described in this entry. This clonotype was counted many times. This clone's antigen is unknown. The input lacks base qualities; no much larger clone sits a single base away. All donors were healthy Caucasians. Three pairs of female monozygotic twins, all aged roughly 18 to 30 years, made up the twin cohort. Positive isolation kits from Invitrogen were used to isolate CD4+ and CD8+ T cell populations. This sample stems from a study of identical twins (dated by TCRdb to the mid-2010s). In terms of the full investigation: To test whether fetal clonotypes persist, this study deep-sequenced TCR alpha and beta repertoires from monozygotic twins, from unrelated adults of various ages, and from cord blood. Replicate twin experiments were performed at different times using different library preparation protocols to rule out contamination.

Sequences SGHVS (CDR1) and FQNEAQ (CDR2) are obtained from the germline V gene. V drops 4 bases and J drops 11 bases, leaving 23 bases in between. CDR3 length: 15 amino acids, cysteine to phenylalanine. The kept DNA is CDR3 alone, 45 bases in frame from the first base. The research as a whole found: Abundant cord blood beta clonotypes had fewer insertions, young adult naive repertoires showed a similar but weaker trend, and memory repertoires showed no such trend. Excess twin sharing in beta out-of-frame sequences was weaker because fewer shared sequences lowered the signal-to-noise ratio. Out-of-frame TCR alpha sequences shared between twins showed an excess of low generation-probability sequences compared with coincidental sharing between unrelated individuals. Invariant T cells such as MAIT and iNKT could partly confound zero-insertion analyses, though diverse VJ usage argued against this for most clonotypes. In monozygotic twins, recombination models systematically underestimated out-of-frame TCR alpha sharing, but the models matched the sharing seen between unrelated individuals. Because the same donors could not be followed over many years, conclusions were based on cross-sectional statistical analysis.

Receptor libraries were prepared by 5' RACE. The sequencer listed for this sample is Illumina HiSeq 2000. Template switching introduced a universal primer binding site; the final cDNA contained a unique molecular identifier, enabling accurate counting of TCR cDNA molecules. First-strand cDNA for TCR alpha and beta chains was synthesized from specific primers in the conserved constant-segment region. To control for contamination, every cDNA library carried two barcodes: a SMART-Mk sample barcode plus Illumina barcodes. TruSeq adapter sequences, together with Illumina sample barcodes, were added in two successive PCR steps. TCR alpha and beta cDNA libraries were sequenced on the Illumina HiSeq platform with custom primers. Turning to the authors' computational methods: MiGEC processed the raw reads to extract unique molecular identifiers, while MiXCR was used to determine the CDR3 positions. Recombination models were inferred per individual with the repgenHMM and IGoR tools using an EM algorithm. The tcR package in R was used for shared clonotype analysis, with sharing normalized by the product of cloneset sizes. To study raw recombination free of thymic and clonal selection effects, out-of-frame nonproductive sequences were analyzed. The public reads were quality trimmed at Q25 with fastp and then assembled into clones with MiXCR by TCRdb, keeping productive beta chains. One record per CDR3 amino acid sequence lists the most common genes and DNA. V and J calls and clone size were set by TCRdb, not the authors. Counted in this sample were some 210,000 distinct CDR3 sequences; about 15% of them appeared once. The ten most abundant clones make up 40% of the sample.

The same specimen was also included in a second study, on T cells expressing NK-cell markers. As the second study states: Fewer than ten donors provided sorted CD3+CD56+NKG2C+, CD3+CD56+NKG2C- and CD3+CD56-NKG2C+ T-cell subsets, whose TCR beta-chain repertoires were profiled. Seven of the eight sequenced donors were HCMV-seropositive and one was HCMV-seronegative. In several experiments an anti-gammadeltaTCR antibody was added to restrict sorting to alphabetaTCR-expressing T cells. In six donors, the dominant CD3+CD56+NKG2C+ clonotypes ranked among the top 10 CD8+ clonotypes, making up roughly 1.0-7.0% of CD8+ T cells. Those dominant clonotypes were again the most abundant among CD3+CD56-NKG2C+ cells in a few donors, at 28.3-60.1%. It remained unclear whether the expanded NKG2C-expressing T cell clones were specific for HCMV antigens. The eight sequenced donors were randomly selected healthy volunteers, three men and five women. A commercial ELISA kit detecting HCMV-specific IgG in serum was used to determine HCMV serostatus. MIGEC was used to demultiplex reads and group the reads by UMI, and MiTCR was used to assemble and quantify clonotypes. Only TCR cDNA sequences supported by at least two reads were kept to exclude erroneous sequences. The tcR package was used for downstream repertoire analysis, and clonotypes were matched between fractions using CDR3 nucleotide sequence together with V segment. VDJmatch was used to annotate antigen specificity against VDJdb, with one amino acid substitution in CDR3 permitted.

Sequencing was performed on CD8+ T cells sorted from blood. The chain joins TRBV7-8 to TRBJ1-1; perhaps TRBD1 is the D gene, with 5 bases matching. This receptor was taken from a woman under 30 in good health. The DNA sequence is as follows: TGTGCCAGCAGCTCGCAAAACACCAGGGAACTCGGGGCTTTCTTT. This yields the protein CASSSQNTRELGAFF.